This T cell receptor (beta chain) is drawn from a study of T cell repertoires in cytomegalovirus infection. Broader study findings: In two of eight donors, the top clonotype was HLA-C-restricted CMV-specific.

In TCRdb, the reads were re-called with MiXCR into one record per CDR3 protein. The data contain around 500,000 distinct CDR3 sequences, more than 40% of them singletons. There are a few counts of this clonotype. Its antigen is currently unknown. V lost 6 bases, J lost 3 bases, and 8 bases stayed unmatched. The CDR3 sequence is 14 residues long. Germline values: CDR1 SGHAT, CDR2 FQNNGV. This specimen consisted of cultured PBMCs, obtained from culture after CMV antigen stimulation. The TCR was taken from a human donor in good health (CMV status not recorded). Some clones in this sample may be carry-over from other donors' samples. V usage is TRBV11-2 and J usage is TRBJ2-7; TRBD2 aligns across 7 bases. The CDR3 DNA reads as TGTGCCAGCAGACTATTATCGGGAGGCTACGAGCAGTACTTC. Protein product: CASRLLSGGYEQYF. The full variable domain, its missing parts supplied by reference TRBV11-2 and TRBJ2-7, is EAGVAQSPRYKIIEKRQSVAFWCNPISGHATLYWYQQILGQGPKLLIQFQNNGVVDDSQLPKDRFSAERLKGVDSTLKIQPAKLEDSAVYLCASRLLSGGYEQYFGPGTRLTVT.